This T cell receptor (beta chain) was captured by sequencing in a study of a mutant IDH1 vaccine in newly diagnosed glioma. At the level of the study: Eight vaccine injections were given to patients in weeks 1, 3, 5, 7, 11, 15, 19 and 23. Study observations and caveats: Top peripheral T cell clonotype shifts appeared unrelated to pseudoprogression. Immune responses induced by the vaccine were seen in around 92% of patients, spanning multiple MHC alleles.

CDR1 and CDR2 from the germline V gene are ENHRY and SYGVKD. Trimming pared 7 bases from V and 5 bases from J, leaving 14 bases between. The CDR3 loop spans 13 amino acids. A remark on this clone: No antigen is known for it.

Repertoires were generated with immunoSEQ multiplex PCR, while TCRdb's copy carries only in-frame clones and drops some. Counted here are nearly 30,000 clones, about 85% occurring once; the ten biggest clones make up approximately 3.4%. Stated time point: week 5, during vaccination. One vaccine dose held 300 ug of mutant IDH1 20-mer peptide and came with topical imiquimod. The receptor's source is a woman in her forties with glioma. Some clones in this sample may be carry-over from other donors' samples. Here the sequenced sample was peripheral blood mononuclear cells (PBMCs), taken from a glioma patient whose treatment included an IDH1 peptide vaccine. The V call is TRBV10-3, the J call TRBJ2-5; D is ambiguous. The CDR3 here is CAIKWDSQETQYF. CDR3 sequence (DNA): TGTGCCATCAAATGGGATTCCCAGGAGACCCAGTACTTC.